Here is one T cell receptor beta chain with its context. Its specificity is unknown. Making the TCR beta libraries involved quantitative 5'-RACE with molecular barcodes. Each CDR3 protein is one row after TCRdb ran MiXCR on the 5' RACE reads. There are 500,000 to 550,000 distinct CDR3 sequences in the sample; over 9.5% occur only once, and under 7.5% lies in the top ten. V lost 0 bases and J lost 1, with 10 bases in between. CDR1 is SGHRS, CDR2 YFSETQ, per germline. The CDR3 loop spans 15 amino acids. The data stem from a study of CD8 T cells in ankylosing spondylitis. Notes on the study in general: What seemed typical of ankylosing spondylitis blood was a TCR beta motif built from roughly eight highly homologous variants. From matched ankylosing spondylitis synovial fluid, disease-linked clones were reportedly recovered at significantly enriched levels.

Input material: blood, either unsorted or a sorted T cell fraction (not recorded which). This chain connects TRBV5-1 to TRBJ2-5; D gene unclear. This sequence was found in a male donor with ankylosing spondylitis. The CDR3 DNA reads TGCGCCAGCAGCTTGGCGGTAGCCCCCCAAGAGACCCAGTACTTC. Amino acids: CASSLAVAPQETQYF.